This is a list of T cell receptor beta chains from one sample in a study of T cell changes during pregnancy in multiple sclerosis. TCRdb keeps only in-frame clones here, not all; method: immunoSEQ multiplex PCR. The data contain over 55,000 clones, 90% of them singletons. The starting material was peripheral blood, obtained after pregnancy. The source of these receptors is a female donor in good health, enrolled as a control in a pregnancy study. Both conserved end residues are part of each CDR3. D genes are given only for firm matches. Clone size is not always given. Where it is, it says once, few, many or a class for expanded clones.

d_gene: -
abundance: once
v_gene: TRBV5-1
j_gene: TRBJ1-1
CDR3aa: CASSSGGGNTEAFF
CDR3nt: TGCGCCAGCAGCTCTGGTGGAGGGAACACTGAAGCTTTCTTT

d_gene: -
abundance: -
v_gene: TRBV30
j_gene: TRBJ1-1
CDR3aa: CAWKDTLNTEAFF
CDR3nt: TGTGCCTGGAAGGACACCTTGAACACTGAAGCTTTCTTT

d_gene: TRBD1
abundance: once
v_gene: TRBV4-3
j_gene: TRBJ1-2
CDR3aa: CASSQTPRQGFGYTF
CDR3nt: TGCGCCAGCAGCCAAACCCCGAGACAGGGGTTTGGCTACACCTTC

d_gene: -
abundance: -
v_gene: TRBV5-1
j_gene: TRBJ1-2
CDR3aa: CASSLELSGYGYTF
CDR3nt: TGCGCCAGCAGCTTGGAACTCTCCGGCTATGGCTACACCTTC

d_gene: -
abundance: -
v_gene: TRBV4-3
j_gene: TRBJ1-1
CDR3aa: CASSQGGGGEAFF
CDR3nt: TGCGCCAGCAGCCAAGGCGGGGGGGGAGAAGCTTTCTTT

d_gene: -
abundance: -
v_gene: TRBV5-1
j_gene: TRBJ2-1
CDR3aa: CASKTGYNEQFF
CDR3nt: TGCGCCAGCAAGACTGGGTACAATGAGCAGTTCTTC

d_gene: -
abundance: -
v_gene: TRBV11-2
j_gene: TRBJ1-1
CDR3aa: CASNSFGGTEAFF
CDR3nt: TGTGCCAGCAACTCATTCGGAGGCACTGAAGCTTTCTTT

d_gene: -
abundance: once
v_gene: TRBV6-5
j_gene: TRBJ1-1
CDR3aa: CASSYTRVTEAFF
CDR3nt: TGTGCCAGCAGTTACACCAGGGTCACTGAAGCTTTCTTT

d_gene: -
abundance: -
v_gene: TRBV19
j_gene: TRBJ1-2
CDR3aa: CASSLNRRGYTF
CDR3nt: TGTGCCAGTAGTTTAAACAGGCGTGGCTACACCTTC

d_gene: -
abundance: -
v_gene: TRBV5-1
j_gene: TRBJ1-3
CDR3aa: CASSAETAGSGNTIYF
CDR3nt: TGCGCCAGCAGCGCGGAGACGGCCGGCTCTGGAAACACCATATATTTT

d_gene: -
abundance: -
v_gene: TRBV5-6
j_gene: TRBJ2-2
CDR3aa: CASSWGLAAGTGELFF
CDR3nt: TGTGCCAGCAGCTGGGGCCTGGCGGCTGGGACCGGGGAGCTGTTTTTT

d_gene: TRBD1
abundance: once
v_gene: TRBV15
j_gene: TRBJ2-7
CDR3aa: CATSRLIPGQGHEQYF
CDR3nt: TGTGCCACCAGCAGACTAATTCCGGGACAGGGACACGAGCAGTACTTC

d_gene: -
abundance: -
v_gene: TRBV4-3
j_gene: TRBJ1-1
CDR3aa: CASSLADGLNTEAFF
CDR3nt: TGCGCCAGCAGCCTGGCGGACGGACTTAACACTGAAGCTTTCTTT

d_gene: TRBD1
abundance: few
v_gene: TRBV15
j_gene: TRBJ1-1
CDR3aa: CATTPTGGKAEAFF
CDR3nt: TGTGCCACCACCCCTACAGGGGGAAAGGCTGAAGCTTTCTTT

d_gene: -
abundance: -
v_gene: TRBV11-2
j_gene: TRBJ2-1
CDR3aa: CASTKELYNEQFF
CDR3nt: TGTGCCAGCACCAAGGAGTTATACAATGAGCAGTTCTTC

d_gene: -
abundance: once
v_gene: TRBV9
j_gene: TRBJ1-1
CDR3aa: CASSPKQINTEAFF
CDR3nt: TGTGCCAGCAGCCCTAAACAGATAAACACTGAAGCTTTCTTT

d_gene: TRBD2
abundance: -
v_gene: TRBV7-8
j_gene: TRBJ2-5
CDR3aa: CASSFSGGEQETQYF
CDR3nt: TGTGCCAGCAGCTTTAGCGGGGGGGAACAAGAGACCCAGTACTTC

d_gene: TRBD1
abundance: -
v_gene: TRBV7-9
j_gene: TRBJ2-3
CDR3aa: CASSLAPTGARDTGYF
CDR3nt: TGTGCCAGCAGCTTAGCCCCTACAGGGGCGAGGGATACGGGGTATTTT

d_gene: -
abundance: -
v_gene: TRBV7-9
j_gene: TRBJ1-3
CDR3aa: CASSPESSGNTIYF
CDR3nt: TGTGCCAGCAGCCCCGAGAGCTCTGGAAACACCATATATTTT

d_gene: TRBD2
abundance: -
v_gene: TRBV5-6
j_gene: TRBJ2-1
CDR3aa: CASSFLISAGGNREQFF
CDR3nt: TGTGCCAGCAGCTTCCTTATATCTGCGGGAGGGAATCGTGAGCAGTTCTTC

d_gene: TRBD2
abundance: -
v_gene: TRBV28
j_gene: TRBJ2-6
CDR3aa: CASSSLTGGLRGANVLTF
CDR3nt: TGTGCCAGCAGTTCCCTTACGGGGGGGCTCCGAGGGGCCAACGTCCTGACTTTC

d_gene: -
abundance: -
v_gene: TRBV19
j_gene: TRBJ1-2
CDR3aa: CASTLSIRGDRGYTF
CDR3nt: TGTGCCAGTACCCTCAGCATACGGGGGGATCGGGGCTACACCTTC